Listed here are 11 T cell receptor beta chains from one sample, sequenced in a study of long-term antiretroviral therapy in people with HIV. With survey level as its setting, the immunoSEQ assay was v3.0. Libraries were prepared by immunoSEQ multiplex PCR; TCRdb keeps only in-frame clonotypes and omits some of them. The data contain tens of thousands of clones, 90% of them seen just once; the ten biggest clones take up around 4.5%. This material consisted of unsorted PBMCs, taken 5.2 years after starting antiretroviral therapy. These receptor sequences come from a woman aged 35 to 49 with HIV.

The chain joins TRBV11-2 to TRBJ2-5; 8 bases map to TRBD1. The J call is in doubt because the DNA end fits TRBJ2-7 better. The CDR3 sequence is 14 residues long. The V gene's germline CDR1 is SGHAT and CDR2 FQNNGV. Written as DNA, the CDR3 is TGTGCCAGCAGCTTATGGACAGGGACCTACGAGCAGTACTTC. The encoded protein is CASSLWTGTYEQYF.

The chain couples TRBV7-9 to TRBJ1-2; no firm D call. The V gene lost 7 bases and the J gene lost 5 bases, with 14 bases spanning the gap. In germline, CDR1 is SEHNR, CDR2 FQNEAQ (reference sequence). CDR3 size: 13 residues. The CDR3 sequence is CASNEGAGYGYTF. In DNA, the CDR3 is TGTGCCAGCAATGAGGGCGCCGGGTATGGCTACACCTTC.

This sequence joins TRBV6-1 and TRBJ2-2, with D maybe TRBD1 (6 bases). The CDR3 spans 17 residues. Germline CDR1 is MNHNS and CDR2 is SASEGT. Trimming removed 2 bases from V and 4 bases from J, with 17 bases in between. The CDR3 bases are TGTGCCAGCAGTGAAAGACAGGACAACCTTTTCACCGGGGAGCTGTTTTTT. Encoded protein: CASSERQDNLFTGELFF.

This chain joins TRBV15 and TRBJ1-5; no reliable D call. V dropped 8 bases and J dropped 0 bases, with 5 bases sitting between them. Germline CDR1 reads LNHNV; CDR2 reads YYDKDF (reference sequence). The CDR3 spans 12 residues. In DNA form, the CDR3 reads TGTGCCACCGCGCATAGCAATCAGCCCCAGCATTTT. It yields the protein CATAHSNQPQHF.

The chain employs TRBV5-1 and TRBJ2-7, with 8 bases lining up with TRBD1. The CDR3 sequence is 13 residues long. Germline trimming cut 4 bases from V and 3 bases from J; bases unmatched to any gene: 3. Germline V gene lookup returns CDR1 SGHRS and CDR2 YFSETQ. As DNA, the CDR3 is TGCGCCAGCAGCGTGACAGGGGACTACGAGCAGTACTTC. This translates into CASSVTGDYEQYF.

This chain joins TRBV5-1 and TRBJ2-1, with 12 nucleotides matching TRBD1. Germline CDR1 SGHRS, CDR2 YFSETQ. Unmatched junction bases numbered 7, after V lost 1 base and J lost 8 bases. The CDR3 consists of 16 residues. The CDR3 reads CASSLLGQGASDEQFF. The CDR3 bases are TGCGCCAGCAGCTTGTTGGGACAGGGGGCTTCCGATGAGCAGTTCTTC.

The chain carries TRBV10-3 and TRBJ1-4; D call uncertain. The CDR3 consists of 13 residues. Trimming shortened V by 6 bases and J by 0 bases, and 5 bases separated the two germline ends. Germline CDR1 and CDR2: ENHRY and SYGVKD. This chain's CDR3 is CAIRRATNEKLFF. DNA of the CDR3: TGTGCCATCAGGCGGGCAACTAATGAAAAACTGTTTTTT.

In nucleotides, the CDR3 is TGTGCCAGCAGTTATCTCGGACCGCGGGGTGAGCAGTTCTTC. As protein: CASSYLGPRGEQFF. The chain recombines TRBV6-5 with TRBJ2-1; maybe TRBD2 (6 bases). Trimming removed 3 bases at V and 9 bases at J, with 15 bases between. The CDR3 spans 14 residues. Germline V gene sequence: CDR1 MNHEY, CDR2 SVGAGI.

The V and J genes are TRBV5-1 and TRBJ1-1, with D perhaps matching TRBD1 (6 bases). The CDR3 is made up of 17 amino acids. Germline-derived CDR1 and CDR2 are SGHRS and YFSETQ. V was shortened by 4 bases and J by 0 bases, with 19 bases between the two germline ends. CDR3 coding DNA: TGCGCCAGCAGCACTAAACAGGGATACCCTTTGAACACTGAAGCTTTCTTT. Residues: CASSTKQGYPLNTEAFF.

This sequence joins TRBV6-6 and TRBJ1-3, with D tentatively TRBD1 (5 bases). There are 14 residues in the CDR3. With 2 bases removed from V and 5 bases from J, the gap between germline ends came to 10 bases. Germline lookup yields CDR1 MNHNY and CDR2 SVGAGI (reference sequence). The CDR3 bases are TGTGCCAGCAGTTACGGGGGGAACCGAAACACCATATATTTT. Translated, it gives CASSYGGNRNTIYF.

V is TRBV28 and J is TRBJ2-7; D ambiguous. The germline gives CDR1 MDHEN, CDR2 SYDVKM. Trimming took 2 bases from V and 5 from J, leaving 7 bases between them. The CDR3 extends over 12 amino acids. The CDR3 DNA reads as TGTGCCAGCAGTTTAAGGGCGGACGAGCAGTACTTC. It translates to CASSLRADEQYF.